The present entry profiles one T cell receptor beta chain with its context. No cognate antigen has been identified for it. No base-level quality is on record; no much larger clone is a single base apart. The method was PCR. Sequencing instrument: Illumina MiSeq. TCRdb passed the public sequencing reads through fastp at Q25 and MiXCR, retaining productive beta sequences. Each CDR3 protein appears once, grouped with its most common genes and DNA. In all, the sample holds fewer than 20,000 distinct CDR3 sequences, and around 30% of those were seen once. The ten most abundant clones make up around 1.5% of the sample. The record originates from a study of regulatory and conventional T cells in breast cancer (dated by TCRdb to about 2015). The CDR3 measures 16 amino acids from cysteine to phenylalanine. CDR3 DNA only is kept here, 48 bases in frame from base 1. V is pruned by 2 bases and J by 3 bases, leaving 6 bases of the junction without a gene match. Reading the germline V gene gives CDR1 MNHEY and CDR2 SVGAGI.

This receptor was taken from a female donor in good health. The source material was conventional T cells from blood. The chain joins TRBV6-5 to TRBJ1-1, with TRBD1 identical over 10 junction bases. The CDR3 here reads CASSYATGGSYTEAFF. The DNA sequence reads TGTGCCAGCAGTTACGCGACAGGGGGCTCGTACACTGAAGCTTTCTTT.